The 5 T cell receptor beta chains in this list originate from one sample, sequenced in a study of siplizumab effects on memory and regulatory T cells. Clones were read by immunoSEQ multiplex PCR, and TCRdb kept only the in-frame ones, dropping some. This table holds 99,000 or so clones, roughly 94% found once. Specimen: non-Treg CD4+ T cells sorted from blood. Receptor source: a human donor in good health.

The V and J genes are TRBV9 and TRBJ2-2; TRBD1 aligns across 8 bases. J lost 0 bases, V lost 0 bases, and 13 bases had no gene match. In germline, CDR1 is SGDLS, CDR2 YYNGEE. The CDR3 contains 20 residues. The CDR3 nucleotides read TGTGCCAGCAGCGTAGCTCCGAGGGACAGGAACTTCGCGAACACCGGGGAGCTGTTTTTT. This codes for CASSVAPRDRNFANTGELFF.

The rearrangement links TRBV5-1 to TRBJ1-4; weak D call: TRBD1 (6 bases). CDR3 size: 15 residues. Between the trimmed V and J ends, which lost 4 bases and 7 bases, there was a span of 17 bases. Germline CDR1 reads SGHRS; CDR2 reads YFSETQ. The CDR3 reads CASSPGGHLFEKLFF. The CDR3 region has the DNA TGCGCCAGCAGCCCGGGGGGACACCTTTTTGAAAAACTGTTTTTT. The whole variable domain, filled in from reference TRBV5-1 and TRBJ1-4, reads KAGVTQTPRYLIKTRGQQVTLSCSPISGHRSVSWYQQTPGQGLQFLFEYFSETQRNKGNFPGRFSGRQFSNSRSEMNVSTLELGDSALYLCASSPGGHLFEKLFFGSGTQLSVL.

The chain employs TRBV28 and TRBJ1-3; 10 bases are a match to TRBD1. Germline CDR1 is MDHEN and CDR2 is SYDVKM. Unmatched junction bases numbered 9, after V lost 5 bases and J lost 5 bases. The CDR3 consists of 16 residues. The CDR3 nucleotides are TGTGCCAGCAGTCCCGCCGGGACAGGGGACCGAAACACCATATATTTT. Translating gives CASSPAGTGDRNTIYF.

This sequence joins TRBV7-9 and TRBJ2-2, with 7 positions matching TRBD1. CDR1 SEHNR and CDR2 FQNEAQ come from the germline V gene (reference sequence). Losses at the gene ends were 8 bases for V and 5 bases for J; bases not matched to a gene: 5. This CDR3 is 13 amino acids long. CDR3 nucleotide sequence: TGTGCCAGCCGAGGGGGCCGGACCGGGGAGCTGTTTTTT. Translated: CASRGGRTGELFF.

V and J are TRBV5-4 and TRBJ2-2, with D possibly TRBD2 on 6 matching bases. This CDR3 comprises 16 residues. Per the germline V gene, CDR1 is SGHNT and CDR2 is YYREEE (reference sequence). Trimming took 4 bases from V and 4 from J, leaving 17 bases between them. The CDR3 region is CASSAGGKTTTGELFF. CDR3 sequence (DNA): TGTGCCAGCAGCGCCGGGGGAAAAACTACCACCGGGGAGCTGTTTTTT. Full variable domain (outside the CDR3, taken from reference TRBV5-4 and TRBJ2-2): ETGVTQSPTHLIKTRGQQVTLRCSSQSGHNTVSWYQQALGQGPQFIFQYYREEENGRGNFPPRFSGLQFPNYSSELNVNALELDDSALYLCASSAGGKTTTGELFFGEGSRLTVL.